Following are 17 T cell receptor beta chains from one sample sequenced in a study of T cells in Graves' hyperthyroidism and ophthalmopathy. Amplified regions were TCR beta CDR3 sequences from RNA transcripts. A set of HTBI primers served as the primers for a first-round RT-PCR of the TCR CDR3. TCRdb analysed the multiplex PCR reads with MiXCR anew, one entry per CDR3 protein. The data show roughly 200,000 distinct CDR3 sequences, with about 17% seen just once and 35% to 50% held by the top ten. Sequencing was performed on blood. The receptors originated from a man aged 35 to 55 with Graves' hyperthyroidism.

This chain uses TRBV20-1 with TRBJ2-1; 10 nucleotides line up with TRBD2. The CDR3 has 16 residues. The V gene end was trimmed by 1 base and the J gene end by 4 bases; junction bases not matched to a gene: 7. Germline values: CDR1 DFQATT, CDR2 SNEGSKA (reference sequence). The CDR3 is CSARGGGAGGYNEQFF. The CDR3 region has the DNA TGCAGTGCTAGAGGCGGGGGAGCGGGGGGGTACAATGAGCAGTTCTTC.

This clonotype was detected a few times. The chain carries TRBV28 and TRBJ1-1, with 8 positions matching TRBD1. J lost 1 base, V lost 3 bases, and 4 bases had no gene match. CDR1 is MDHEN and CDR2 is SYDVKM in the germline V gene. The CDR3 is made up of 15 amino acids. The CDR3 nucleotides are TGTGCCAGCAGTTTCCCAGGGGGCCCGAACACTGAAGCTTTCTTT. It is translated as CASSFPGGPNTEAFF.

This clonotype was seen at least ten times. The chain employs TRBV7-9 and TRBJ1-6; tentatively, D is TRBD1 (5 bases). CDR3 size: 16 residues. V was trimmed by 5 bases and J by 4 bases, leaving 15 bases between them. In germline, CDR1 is SEHNR, CDR2 FQNEAQ (reference sequence). The CDR3 here is CASSPEGTEYNSPLHF. The CDR3 DNA follows: TGTGCCAGCAGCCCAGAGGGGACGGAATATAATTCACCCCTCCACTTT.

About this clonotype: This could be a read error, since a much larger clone is one nucleotide away. Lacking the conserved final phenylalanine or tryptophan, this CDR3 likely reflects a read error. V usage is TRBV29-1 and J usage is TRBJ1-5; 11 nucleotides agree with TRBD1. CDR1 is SQVTM and CDR2 is ANQGSEA in the germline V gene. Trimming took 7 bases from V and 5 from J; bases not matched to a gene: 7. There are 14 residues in the CDR3. The CDR3 bases are TGCAGCGCCGTGGGACAGGGGGTGGATCAGCCCCAGCATCTT. This sequence encodes CSAVGQGVDQPQHL.

This clonotype was recorded once. This chain links TRBV2 with TRBJ1-1, with TRBD1 identical over 10 bases. Looked up from germline, CDR1 is SNHLY and CDR2 is FYNNEI. Unmatched junction bases numbered 3, after V lost 4 bases and J lost 1 base. The CDR3 has 15 residues. CDR3 in amino acids: CASSAGTGANTEAFF. CDR3 sequence (DNA): TGTGCCAGCAGTGCCGGGACAGGGGCGAACACTGAAGCTTTCTTT.

This clonotype came up many times. The gene calls are TRBV5-1 and TRBJ2-3, with D hard to call. The CDR3 sequence is 14 residues long. Trimming pared 5 bases from V and 2 bases from J, leaving 12 bases between. CDR1 is SGHRS, CDR2 YFSETQ, per germline. For the CDR3, the DNA is TGCGCCAGCAGTTCTACGGGCCCCACAGATACGCAGTATTTT. Its protein product is CASSSTGPTDTQYF.

At least ten counts were recorded for this clonotype. The V and J genes are TRBV28 and TRBJ2-3; D may be TRBD2 (6 bases). The germline CDR1 and CDR2 sequences are MDHEN and SYDVKM. V was shortened by 5 bases and J by 3 bases, with 12 bases between the two germline ends. The CDR3 is 14 amino acids. This CDR3 is CASSTPGLTDTQYF. CDR3 nucleotide sequence: TGTGCCAGCAGTACCCCGGGACTGACAGATACGCAGTATTTT. Full variable domain (rest looked up from reference TRBV28 and TRBJ2-3): DVKVTQSSRYLVKRTGEKVFLECVQDMDHENMFWYRQDPGLGLRLIYFSYDVKMKEKGDIPEGYSVSREKKERFSLILESASTNQTSMYLCASSTPGLTDTQYFGPGTRLTVL.

This clonotype was detected a few times. This rearrangement joins TRBV20-1 to TRBJ2-3; 8 bases agree with TRBD2. CDR3 length: 13 amino acids. In germline, CDR1 is DFQATT, CDR2 SNEGSKA (reference sequence). V was clipped by 4 bases and J by 5 bases; unmatched bases: 5. The CDR3 here is CSATGLVGDTQYF. DNA of the CDR3: TGCAGTGCTACGGGACTAGTGGGAGATACGCAGTATTTT.

The chain has TRBV6-1 and TRBJ2-1, with 8 bases identical to TRBD1. Per the germline V gene, CDR1 is MNHNS and CDR2 is SASEGT. The V gene end was trimmed by 10 bases and the J gene end by 6 bases; junction bases not matched to a gene: 8. The length of the CDR3 is 13 residues. CDR3 bases: TGTGCCATTTCGACAGGGGTTTCCAATGAGCAGTTCTTC. Translating it yields CAISTGVSNEQFF.

In its sample, this clonotype was seen many times. The chain combines TRBV28 with TRBJ1-2; tentative D call: TRBD1 (5 bases). CDR1 and CDR2 from the germline V gene are MDHEN and SYDVKM. There are 13 residues in the CDR3. The V and J ends lost 10 bases and 6 bases respectively, with 18 bases between them. The CDR3 coding sequence is TGTGCCACCAGGTCCCCAGGGAGTCATGGCTACACCTTC. Amino acids: CATRSPGSHGYTF.

This clonotype was detected many times. J is TRBJ1-1 and V is TRBV3-1; possibly TRBD1 for D (5 bases). V lost 4 bases and J 7 bases, leaving 16 bases between the germline ends. The CDR3 has 14 residues. Germline loops: CDR1 LGHDT, CDR2 YNNKEL (reference sequence). The CDR3 DNA sequence: TGTGCCAGCAGCCCAAGAGGCCGGGGCGGTGAAGCTTTCTTT. Translating gives CASSPRGRGGEAFF.

CDR3 DNA sequence: TGTGCCAGCAGACAGGGGGATGAAAAACTGTTTTTT. This encodes CASRQGDEKLFF. J is TRBJ1-4 and V is TRBV6-1; 8 nucleotides align to TRBD1. This CDR3 has 12 residues. Looked up from germline, CDR1 is MNHNS and CDR2 is SASEGT. V lost 6 bases to trimming and J lost 6 bases; unmatched junction nucleotides: 0.

This clonotype was seen only a few times. The chain couples TRBV10-3 to TRBJ1-1, with D tentatively TRBD1 (6 bases). The CDR3 runs to 12 residues. The ends were cut back, 7 bases at V and 2 bases at J, with 8 bases in the middle. Germline CDR1 is ENHRY and CDR2 is SYGVKD. CDR3: CAIMDSNTEAFF. DNA of the CDR3: TGTGCCATCATGGACAGTAACACTGAAGCTTTCTTT.

The rearrangement links TRBV3-1 to TRBJ2-5; no definite D call. Trimming pared 4 bases from V and 2 bases from J, leaving 23 bases between. The CDR3 spans 18 residues. CDR1 is LGHDT and CDR2 is YNNKEL in the germline V gene (reference sequence). The CDR3 bases are TGTGCCAGCAGCCTTCGATCGGGTAGATTTTCGTCGCAAGAGACCCAGTACTTC. Translation: CASSLRSGRFSSQETQYF.

This clonotype has ten or more counts. This chain connects TRBV5-1 to TRBJ2-7; perhaps TRBD1 as D (6 bases). Germline CDR1 is SGHRS and CDR2 is YFSETQ. Between the trimmed V and J ends, which lost 0 bases and 2 bases, there was a span of 9 bases. This CDR3 is built from 14 residues. CDR3 sequence: CASSLDRDTYEQYF. The CDR3 nucleotides are TGCGCCAGCAGCTTGGACAGGGACACCTACGAGCAGTACTTC.

This clonotype has a count of ten or more. The rearrangement links TRBV28 to TRBJ2-7, with 9 positions matching TRBD1. The trim removed 7 bases at V and 4 bases at J, leaving 11 bases unmatched. Germline values: CDR1 MDHEN, CDR2 SYDVKM. The CDR3 has 15 amino acids. The CDR3: CASTIVGTGFYEQYF. CDR3 nucleotides: TGTGCCAGCACGATAGTCGGGACAGGGTTTTACGAGCAGTACTTC.

This clonotype occurred many times. V and J are TRBV20-1 and TRBJ1-1, with no clear D. CDR3 length: 15 residues. V lost 4 bases and J lost 0, with 15 bases in between. Per germline, CDR1 DFQATT and CDR2 SNEGSKA (reference sequence). The CDR3 protein is CSAIRDRELNTEAFF. As DNA, the CDR3 is TGCAGTGCTATTAGAGACCGAGAATTGAACACTGAAGCTTTCTTT.